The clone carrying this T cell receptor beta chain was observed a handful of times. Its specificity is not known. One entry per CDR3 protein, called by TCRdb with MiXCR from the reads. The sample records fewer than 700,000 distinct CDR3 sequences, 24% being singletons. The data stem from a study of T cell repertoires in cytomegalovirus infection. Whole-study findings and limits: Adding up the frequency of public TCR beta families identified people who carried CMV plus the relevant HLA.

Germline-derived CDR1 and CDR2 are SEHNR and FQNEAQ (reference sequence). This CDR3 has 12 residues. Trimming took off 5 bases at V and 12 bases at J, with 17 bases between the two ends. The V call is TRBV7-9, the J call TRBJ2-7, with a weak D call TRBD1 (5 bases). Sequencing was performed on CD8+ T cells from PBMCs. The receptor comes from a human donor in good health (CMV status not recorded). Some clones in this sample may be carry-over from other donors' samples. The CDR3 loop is CASSQGDPWPYF. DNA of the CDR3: TGTGCCAGCAGCCAAGGGGATCCCTGGCCGTACTTC.